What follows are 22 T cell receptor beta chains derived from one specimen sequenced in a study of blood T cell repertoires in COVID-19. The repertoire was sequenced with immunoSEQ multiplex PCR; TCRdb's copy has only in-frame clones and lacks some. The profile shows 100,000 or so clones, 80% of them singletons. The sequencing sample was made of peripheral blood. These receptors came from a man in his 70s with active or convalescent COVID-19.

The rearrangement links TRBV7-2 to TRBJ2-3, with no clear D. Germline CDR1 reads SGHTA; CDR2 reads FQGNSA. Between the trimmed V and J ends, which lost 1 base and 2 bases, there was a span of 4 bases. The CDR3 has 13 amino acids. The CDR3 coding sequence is TGTGCCAGCAGCTTAGTTTACACAGATACGCAGTATTTT. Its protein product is CASSLVYTDTQYF.

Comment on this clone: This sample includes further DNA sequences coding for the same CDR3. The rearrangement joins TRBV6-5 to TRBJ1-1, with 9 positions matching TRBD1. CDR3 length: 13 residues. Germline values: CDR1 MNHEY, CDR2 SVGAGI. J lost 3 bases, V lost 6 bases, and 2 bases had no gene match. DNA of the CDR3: TGTGCCAGCAGCCGGACAGGGGACACTGAAGCTTTCTTT. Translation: CASSRTGDTEAFF.

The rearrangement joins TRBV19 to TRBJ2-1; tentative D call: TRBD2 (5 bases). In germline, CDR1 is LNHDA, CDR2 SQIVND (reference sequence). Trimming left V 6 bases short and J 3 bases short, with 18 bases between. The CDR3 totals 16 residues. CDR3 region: CASRSWTAGDYNEQFF. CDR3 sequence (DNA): TGTGCCAGTAGGTCTTGGACGGCCGGGGACTACAATGAGCAGTTCTTC.

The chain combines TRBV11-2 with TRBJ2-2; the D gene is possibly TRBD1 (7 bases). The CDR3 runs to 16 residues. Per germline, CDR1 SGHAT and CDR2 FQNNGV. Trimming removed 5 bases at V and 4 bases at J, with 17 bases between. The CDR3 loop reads CASSLWRGQSTGELFF. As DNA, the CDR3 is TGTGCCAGCAGCCTTTGGAGGGGGCAGAGCACCGGGGAGCTGTTTTTT.

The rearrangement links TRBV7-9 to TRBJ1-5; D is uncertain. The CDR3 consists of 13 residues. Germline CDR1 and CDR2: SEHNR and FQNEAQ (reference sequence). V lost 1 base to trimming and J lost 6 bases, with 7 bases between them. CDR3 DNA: TGTGCCAGCAGCTTAGTCGGGTCTCAGCCCCAGCATTTT. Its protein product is CASSLVGSQPQHF.

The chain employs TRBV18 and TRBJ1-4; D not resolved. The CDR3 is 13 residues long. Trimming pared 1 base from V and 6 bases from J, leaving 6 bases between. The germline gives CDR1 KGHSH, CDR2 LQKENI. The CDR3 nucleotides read TGTGCCAGCTCACCACTAACGGATGAAAAACTGTTTTTT. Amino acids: CASSPLTDEKLFF.

In nucleotides, the CDR3 is TGTGCCAGCAGTACCTTGGACAGAAGCGAGCAGTACTTC. This codes for CASSTLDRSEQYF. The J gene is TRBJ2-7, the V gene TRBV11-1, with TRBD1 as a possible D gene (6 bases). Germline V gene lookup returns CDR1 SGHAT and CDR2 FQDESV (reference sequence). The ends were cut back, 6 bases at V and 6 bases at J, with 15 bases in the middle. CDR3 length: 13 amino acids.

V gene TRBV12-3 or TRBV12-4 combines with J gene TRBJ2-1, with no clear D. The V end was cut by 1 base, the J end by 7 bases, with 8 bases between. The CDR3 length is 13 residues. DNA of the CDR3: TGTGCCAGCAGTTTAGGGCCCTTTAATGAGCAGTTCTTC. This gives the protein CASSLGPFNEQFF.

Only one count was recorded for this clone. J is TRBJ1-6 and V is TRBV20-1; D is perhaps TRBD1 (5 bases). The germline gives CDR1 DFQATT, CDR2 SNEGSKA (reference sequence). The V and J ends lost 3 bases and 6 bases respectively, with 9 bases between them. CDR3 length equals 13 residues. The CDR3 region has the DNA TGCAGTGCTAGTGAGACAGTTAATTCACCCCTCCACTTT. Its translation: CSASETVNSPLHF.

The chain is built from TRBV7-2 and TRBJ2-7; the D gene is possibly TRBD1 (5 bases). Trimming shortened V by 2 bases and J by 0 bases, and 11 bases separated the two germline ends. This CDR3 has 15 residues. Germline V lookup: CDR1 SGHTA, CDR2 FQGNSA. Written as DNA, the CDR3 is TGTGCCAGCAGCTTAACCAGGGTTCCCTCCTACGAGCAGTACTTC. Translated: CASSLTRVPSYEQYF. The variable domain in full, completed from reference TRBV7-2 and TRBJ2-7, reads GAGVSQSPSNKVTEKGKDVELRCDPISGHTALYWYRQSLGQGLEFLIYFQGNSAPDKSGLPSDRFSAERTGGSVSTLTIQRTQQEDSAVYLCASSLTRVPSYEQYFGPGTRLTVT.

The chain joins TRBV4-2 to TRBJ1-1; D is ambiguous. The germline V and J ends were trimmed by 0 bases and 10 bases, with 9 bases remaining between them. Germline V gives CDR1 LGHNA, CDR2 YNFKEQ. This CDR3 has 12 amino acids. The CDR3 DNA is TGTGCCAGCAGCCAAGATTGGAGGAGAGCTTTCTTT. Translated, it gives CASSQDWRRAFF.

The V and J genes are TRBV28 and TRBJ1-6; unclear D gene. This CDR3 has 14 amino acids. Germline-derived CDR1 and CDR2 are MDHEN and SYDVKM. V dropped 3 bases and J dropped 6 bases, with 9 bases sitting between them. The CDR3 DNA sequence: TGTGCCAGCAGTTTGCGGCAAGGTAATTCACCCCTCCACTTT. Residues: CASSLRQGNSPLHF.

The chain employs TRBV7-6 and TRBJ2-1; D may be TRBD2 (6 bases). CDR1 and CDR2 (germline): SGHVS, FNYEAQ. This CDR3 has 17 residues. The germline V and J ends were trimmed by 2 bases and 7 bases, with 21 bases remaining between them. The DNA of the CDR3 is TGTGCCAGCAGCTTAAAACGGTCGGGAGACCCGATTAATGAGCAGTTCTTC. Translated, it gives CASSLKRSGDPINEQFF.

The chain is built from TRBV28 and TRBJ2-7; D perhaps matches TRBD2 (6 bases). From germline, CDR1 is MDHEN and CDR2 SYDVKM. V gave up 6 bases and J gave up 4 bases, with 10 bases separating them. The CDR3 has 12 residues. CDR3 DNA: TGTGCCAGCAGGCGGGACCTATACGAGCAGTACTTC. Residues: CASRRDLYEQYF.

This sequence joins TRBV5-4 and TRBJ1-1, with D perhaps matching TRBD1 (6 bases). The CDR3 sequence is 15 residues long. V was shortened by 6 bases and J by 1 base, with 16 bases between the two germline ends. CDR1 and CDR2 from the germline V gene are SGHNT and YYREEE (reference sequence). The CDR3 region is CASNIRGAGNTEAFF. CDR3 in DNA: TGTGCCAGCAACATCAGGGGAGCTGGGAACACTGAAGCTTTCTTT. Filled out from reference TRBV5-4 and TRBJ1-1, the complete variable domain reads ETGVTQSPTHLIKTRGQQVTLRCSSQSGHNTVSWYQQALGQGPQFIFQYYREEENGRGNFPPRFSGLQFPNYSSELNVNALELDDSALYLCASNIRGAGNTEAFFGQGTRLTVV.

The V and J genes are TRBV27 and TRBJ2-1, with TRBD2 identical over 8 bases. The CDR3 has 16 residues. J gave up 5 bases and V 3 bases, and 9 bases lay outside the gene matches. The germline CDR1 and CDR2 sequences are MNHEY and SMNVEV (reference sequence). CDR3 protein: CASSFRTSRDNNEQFF. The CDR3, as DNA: TGTGCCAGCAGTTTTCGGACTAGCAGGGACAACAATGAGCAGTTCTTC.

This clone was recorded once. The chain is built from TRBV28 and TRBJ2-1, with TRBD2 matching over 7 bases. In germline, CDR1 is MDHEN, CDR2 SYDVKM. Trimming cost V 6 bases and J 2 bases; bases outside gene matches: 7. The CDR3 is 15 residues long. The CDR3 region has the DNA TGTGCCAGCAGCCACCGGACTAGAGCCTACAATGAGCAGTTCTTC. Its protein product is CASSHRTRAYNEQFF.

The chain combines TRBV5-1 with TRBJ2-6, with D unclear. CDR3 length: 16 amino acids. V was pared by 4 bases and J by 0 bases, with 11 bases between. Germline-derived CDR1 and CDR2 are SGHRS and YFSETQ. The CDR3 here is CASSAQVNSGANVLTF. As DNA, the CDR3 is TGCGCCAGCAGCGCCCAGGTGAACTCTGGGGCCAACGTCCTGACTTTC.

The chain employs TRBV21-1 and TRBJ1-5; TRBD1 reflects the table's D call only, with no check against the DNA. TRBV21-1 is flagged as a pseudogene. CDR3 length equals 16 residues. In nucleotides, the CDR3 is TGTGCCAGCAGCGCCAGAGGGGCAGGGGGCAATCAGCCCCAGCATTTT. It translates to CASSARGAGGNQPQHF.

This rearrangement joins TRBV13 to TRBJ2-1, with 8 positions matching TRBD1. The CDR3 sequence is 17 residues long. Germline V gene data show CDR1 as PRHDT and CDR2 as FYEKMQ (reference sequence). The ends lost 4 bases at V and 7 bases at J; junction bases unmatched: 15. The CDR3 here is CASSSRPGGISGNEQFF. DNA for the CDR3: TGTGCCAGCAGCTCCCGCCCAGGGGGCATTTCAGGTAATGAGCAGTTCTTC. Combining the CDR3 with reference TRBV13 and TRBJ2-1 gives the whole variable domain AAGVIQSPRHLIKEKRETATLKCYPIPRHDTVYWYQQGPGQDPQFLISFYEKMQSDKGSIPDRFSAQQFSDYHSELNMSSLELGDSALYFCASSSRPGGISGNEQFFGPGTRLTVL.

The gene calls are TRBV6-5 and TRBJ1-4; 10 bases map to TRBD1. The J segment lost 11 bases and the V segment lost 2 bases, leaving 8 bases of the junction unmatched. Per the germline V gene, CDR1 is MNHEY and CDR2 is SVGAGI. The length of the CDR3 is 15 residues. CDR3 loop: CASSYDGTGAVKLFF. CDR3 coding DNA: TGTGCCAGCAGTTACGACGGGACAGGGGCGGTGAAACTGTTTTTT.

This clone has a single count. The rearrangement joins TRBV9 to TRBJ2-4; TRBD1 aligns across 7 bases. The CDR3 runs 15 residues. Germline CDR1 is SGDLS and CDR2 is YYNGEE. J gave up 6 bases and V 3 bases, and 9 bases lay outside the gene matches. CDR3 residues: CASSATTGVRNIQYF. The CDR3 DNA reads TGTGCCAGCAGCGCAACTACAGGGGTGAGAAACATTCAGTACTTC.